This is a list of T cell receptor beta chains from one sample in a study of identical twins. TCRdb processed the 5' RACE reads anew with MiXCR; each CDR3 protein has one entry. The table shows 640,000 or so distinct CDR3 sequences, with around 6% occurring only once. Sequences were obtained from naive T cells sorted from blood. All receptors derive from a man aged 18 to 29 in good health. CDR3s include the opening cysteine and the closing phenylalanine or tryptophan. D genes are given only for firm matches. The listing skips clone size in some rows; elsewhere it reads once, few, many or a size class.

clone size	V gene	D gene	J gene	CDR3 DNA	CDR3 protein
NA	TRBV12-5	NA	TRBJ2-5	TGTGCTAGTGCCTCGATCGGGGCCTACCAAGAGACCCAGTACTTC	CASASIGAYQETQYF
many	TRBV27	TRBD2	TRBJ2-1	TGTGCCAGCACTCTAGCGGGAGGGAACAATGAGCAGTTCTTC	CASTLAGGNNEQFF
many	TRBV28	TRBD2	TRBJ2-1	TGTGCCAGCAGGCGTGGGGCTAGCGGGACGGATGAGCAGTTCTTC	CASRRGASGTDEQFF
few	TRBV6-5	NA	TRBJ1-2	TGTGCCAGCACCGGACCGAACTATGGCTACACCTTC	CASTGPNYGYTF
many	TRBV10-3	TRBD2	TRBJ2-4	TGTGCCATCAGTGAGCGTTCCGGGAGGGACATTCAGTACTTC	CAISERSGRDIQYF
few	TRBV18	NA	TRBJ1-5	TGTGCCAGCTCACCACCGGCGCAGCCCCAGCATTTT	CASSPPAQPQHF
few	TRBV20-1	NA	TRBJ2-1	TGCAGTGCCAAATCAGGGTACGATGAGCAGTTCTTC	CSAKSGYDEQFF
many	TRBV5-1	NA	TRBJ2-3	TGCGCCAGCAGCGCACTAGCCGGAGACGCAGATACGCAGTATTTT	CASSALAGDADTQYF
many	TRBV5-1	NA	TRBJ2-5	TGCGCCAGCAGCGAGCGCCAAGAGACCCAGTACTTC	CASSERQETQYF
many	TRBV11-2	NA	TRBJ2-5	TGTGCCAGCTCCACGTCGGGGGAAGAGACCCAGTACTTC	CASSTSGEETQYF
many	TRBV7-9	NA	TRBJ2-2	TGTGCCAGCAGGGTCAGTAACACCGGGGAGCTGTTTTTT	CASRVSNTGELFF
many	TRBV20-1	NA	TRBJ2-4	TGCAGTGCTAGATCCCCGGAGTCTATGGGCATTCAGTACTTC	CSARSPESMGIQYF
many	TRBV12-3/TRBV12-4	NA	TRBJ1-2	TGTGCCAGCAGTTTAACAGGGAGAGGGAATGGCTACACCTTC	CASSLTGRGNGYTF
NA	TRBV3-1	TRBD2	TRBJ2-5	TGTGCCAGCAGCCAAGATCTACTAGCGGCAGACCAAGAGACCCAGTACTTC	CASSQDLLAADQETQYF
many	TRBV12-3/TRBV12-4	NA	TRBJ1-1	TGTGCCAGCCGGTGGGGAAAGGACACTGAAGCTTTCTTT	CASRWGKDTEAFF
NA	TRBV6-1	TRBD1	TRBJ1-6	TGTGCCAGCAGGGAAGACAGGGGGCGTTCACCCCTCCACTTT	CASREDRGRSPLHF
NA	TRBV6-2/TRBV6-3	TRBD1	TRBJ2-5	TGTGCCAGCAGTTCCCCTTGGACAGGGGAAGAGACCCAGTACTTC	CASSSPWTGEETQYF
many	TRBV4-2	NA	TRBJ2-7	TGTGCCAGCAGCCAAGGCCAGAACGAGCAGTACTTC	CASSQGQNEQYF
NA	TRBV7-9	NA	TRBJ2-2	TGTGCCAGCAGCTTATGGATAGCAGAGAACACCGGGGAGCTGTTTTTT	CASSLWIAENTGELFF
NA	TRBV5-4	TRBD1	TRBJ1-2	TGTGCCAGCAGCTTGGAGACAGGGCGTTCTAACTATGGCTACACCTTC	CASSLETGRSNYGYTF
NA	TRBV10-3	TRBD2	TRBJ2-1	TGTGCCATCAGCTCGACTAGCCACAATGAGCAGTTCTTC	CAISSTSHNEQFF
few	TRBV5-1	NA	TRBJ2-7	TGCGCCAGCAGCTTGGGGGACGCAACCTACGAGCAGTACTTC	CASSLGDATYEQYF
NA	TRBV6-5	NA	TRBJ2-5	TGTGCCAGCAGTTCCATAGCCGGAGTGCAGACCCAGTACTTC	CASSSIAGVQTQYF
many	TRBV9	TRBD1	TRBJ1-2	TGTGCCAGCAGCGCTGAGGAGGGGGCAGGCGGCTACACCTTC	CASSAEEGAGGYTF
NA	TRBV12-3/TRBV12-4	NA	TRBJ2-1	TGTGCCAGCAGTTTTTTAGTTTCGGATGAGCAGTTCTTC	CASSFLVSDEQFF
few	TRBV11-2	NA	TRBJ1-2	TGTGCCAGCAGCTTTCAGGGGATTAACTATGGCTACACCTTC	CASSFQGINYGYTF
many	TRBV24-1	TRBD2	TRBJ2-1	TGTGCCACCAGTGATTCCGGACTAGCGGGAGGGCACAGGCAGTTCTTC	CATSDSGLAGGHRQFF
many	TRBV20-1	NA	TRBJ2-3	TGCAGTGGAGACTGGGGCACAGATACGCAGTATTTT	CSGDWGTDTQYF
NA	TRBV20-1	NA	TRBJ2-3	TGCAGTGCTTCTGTAGGCCCCCGTAGTGGCACAGATACGCAGTATTTT	CSASVGPRSGTDTQYF
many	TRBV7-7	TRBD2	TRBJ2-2	TGTGCCAGCAGCTTAGCGCCTAGCGGGACCACCGGGGAGCTGTTTTTT	CASSLAPSGTTGELFF
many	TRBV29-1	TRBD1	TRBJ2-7	TGCAGCGCTCGGACCGGGACAGGGGGCTACGAGCAGTACTTC	CSARTGTGGYEQYF
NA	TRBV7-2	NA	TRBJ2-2	TGTGCCAGCAGCTTAGTTCGTCTGACCGGGGAGCTGTTTTTT	CASSLVRLTGELFF
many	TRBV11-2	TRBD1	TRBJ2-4	TGTGCCAGCAGCTTAACAGGGGAAAACATTCAGTACTTC	CASSLTGENIQYF
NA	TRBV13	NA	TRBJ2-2	TGTGCCAGCAGCGAGACGAGGGCCGGGGAGCTGTTTTTT	CASSETRAGELFF
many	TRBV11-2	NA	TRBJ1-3	TGTGCCAGCAGCTTAGCCCCCGGCGGTACTGGAAACACCATATATTTT	CASSLAPGGTGNTIYF
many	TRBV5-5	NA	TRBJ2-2	TGTGCCAGCAGCCGGTTATTGGGCACCGGGGAGCTGTTTTTT	CASSRLLGTGELFF
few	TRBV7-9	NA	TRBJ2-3	TGTGCCAGCAGCTTACGGTCGCCAGGGCAGGGCACAGATACGCAGTATTTT	CASSLRSPGQGTDTQYF
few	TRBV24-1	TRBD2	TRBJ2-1	TGTGCCACCAGTGATTTGGGGGGGGGACCCTATGATGAGCAGTTCTTC	CATSDLGGGPYDEQFF
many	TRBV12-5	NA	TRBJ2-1	TGTGCTAGTGGTTTGGGGACTATCTACAATGAGCAGTTCTTC	CASGLGTIYNEQFF
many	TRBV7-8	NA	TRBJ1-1	TGTGCCAGCAGCCCCGTCTGGGGCGGCGCTGAAGCTTTCTTT	CASSPVWGGAEAFF
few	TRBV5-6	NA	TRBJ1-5	TGTGCCAGCAGCCCGAGGGGGTACAATCAGCCCCAGCATTTT	CASSPRGYNQPQHF
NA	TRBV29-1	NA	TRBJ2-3	TGCAGCGTTGTCGTTTGGGCAGATACGCAGTATTTT	CSVVVWADTQYF
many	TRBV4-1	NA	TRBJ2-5	TGCGCCAGCAGCCAAGATGGCGGGACAGCTCAAGAGACCCAGTACTTC	CASSQDGGTAQETQYF
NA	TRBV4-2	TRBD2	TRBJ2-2	TGTGCCAGCAGCCAAGAGGGACTAGGATCCGGGGAGCTGTTTTTT	CASSQEGLGSGELFF
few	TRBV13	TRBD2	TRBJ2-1	TGTGCCAGCAGCAGGGGACTAGTTTTTAATGAGCAGTTCTTC	CASSRGLVFNEQFF
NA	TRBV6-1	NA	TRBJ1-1	TGTGCCGTGCGGGGGATGAACACTGAAGCTTTCTTT	CAVRGMNTEAFF
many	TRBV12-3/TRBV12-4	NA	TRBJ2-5	TGTGCCAGCAGTTGGGGCGAGGAGACCCAGTACTTC	CASSWGEETQYF
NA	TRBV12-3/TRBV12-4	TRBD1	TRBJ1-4	TGTGCCAGCAGTTCCGGGACAGGGGATGGTGAAAAACTGTTTTTT	CASSSGTGDGEKLFF
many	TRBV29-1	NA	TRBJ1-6	TGCAGCGTTTCAGAGGACCTTAATTCACCCCTCCACTTT	CSVSEDLNSPLHF
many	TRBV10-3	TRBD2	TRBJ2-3	TGTGCCATCAGTGAGGGGACTAGCGGGAGAAGAGATACGCAGTATTTT	CAISEGTSGRRDTQYF
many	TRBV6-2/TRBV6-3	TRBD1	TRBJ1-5	TGTGCCAGCAGCAACGACAGGGGGTGGCAGCCCCAGCATTTT	CASSNDRGWQPQHF
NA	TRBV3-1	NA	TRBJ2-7	TGTGCCAGCAGCCGAAAAGGACTGACCTACGAGCAGTACTTC	CASSRKGLTYEQYF
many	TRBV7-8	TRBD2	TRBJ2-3	TGTGCCAGCAGCCTCAGCGGGATGACAGATACGCAGTATTTT	CASSLSGMTDTQYF
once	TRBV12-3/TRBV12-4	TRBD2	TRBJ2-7	TGTGCCAGCAGTCGGGACTATGGATACGAGCAGTACTTC	CASSRDYGYEQYF
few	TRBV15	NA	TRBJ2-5	TGTGCCACCAGCAGAGGATCGGAGGAGACCCAGTACTTC	CATSRGSEETQYF